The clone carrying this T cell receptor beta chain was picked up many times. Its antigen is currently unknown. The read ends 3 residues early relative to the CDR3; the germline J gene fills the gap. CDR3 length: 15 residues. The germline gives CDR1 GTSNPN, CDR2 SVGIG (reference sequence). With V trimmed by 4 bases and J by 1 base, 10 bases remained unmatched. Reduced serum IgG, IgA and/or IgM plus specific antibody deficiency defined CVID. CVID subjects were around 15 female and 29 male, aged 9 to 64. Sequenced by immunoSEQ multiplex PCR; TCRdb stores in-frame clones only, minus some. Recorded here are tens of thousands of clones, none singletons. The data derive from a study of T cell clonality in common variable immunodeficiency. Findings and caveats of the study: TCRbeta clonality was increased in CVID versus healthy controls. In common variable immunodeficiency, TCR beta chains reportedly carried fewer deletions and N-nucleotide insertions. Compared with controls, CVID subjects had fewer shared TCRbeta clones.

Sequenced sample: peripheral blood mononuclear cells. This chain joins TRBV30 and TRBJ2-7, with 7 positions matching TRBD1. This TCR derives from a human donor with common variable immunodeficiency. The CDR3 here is CAWTPRQGRSYEQYF. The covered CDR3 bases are TGTGCCTGGACCCCGAGACAGGGCCGATCCTACGAG.